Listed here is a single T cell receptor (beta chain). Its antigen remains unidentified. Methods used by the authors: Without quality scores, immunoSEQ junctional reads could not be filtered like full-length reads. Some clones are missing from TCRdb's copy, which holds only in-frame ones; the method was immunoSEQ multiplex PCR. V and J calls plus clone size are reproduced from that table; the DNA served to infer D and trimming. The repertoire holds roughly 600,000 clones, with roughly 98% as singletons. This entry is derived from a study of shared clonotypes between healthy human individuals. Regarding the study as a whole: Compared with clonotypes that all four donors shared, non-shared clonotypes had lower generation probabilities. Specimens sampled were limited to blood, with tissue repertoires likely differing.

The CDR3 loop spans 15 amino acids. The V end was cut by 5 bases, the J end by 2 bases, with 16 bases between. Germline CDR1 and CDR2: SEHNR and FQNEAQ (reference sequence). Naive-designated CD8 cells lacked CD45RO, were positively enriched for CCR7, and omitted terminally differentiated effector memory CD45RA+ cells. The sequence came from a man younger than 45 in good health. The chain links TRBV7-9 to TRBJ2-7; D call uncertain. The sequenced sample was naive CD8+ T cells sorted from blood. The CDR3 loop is CASSPPIRGTYEQYF. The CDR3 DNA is TGTGCCAGCAGCCCCCCTATACGAGGAACCTACGAGCAGTACTTC.